The table lists the clone carrying this T cell receptor (beta chain) with a count of one. Distinct nucleotide sequences in the sample also encode this CDR3. TCRdb keeps only in-frame clones here, not all; method: immunoSEQ multiplex PCR. Found here are tens of thousands of clones, around 83% of them singletons; the top ten hold less than 8%. The data originate from a study of glioma-infiltrating T cells after dendritic cell vaccination. About the research overall: At biweekly intervals, patients got three intradermal dendritic cell vaccine injections.

Time point specified: after dendritic cell vaccination, including at tumor progression/relapse. Isocitrate dehydrogenase mutation was absent in all glioblastoma patients. The V gene's germline CDR1 is LNHNV and CDR2 YYDKDF (reference sequence). Trimming took 0 bases from V and 3 from J; bases not matched to a gene: 2. CDR3 size: 15 residues. The specimen was blood, collected after dendritic cell vaccination. The chain joins TRBV15 to TRBJ2-7; 10 bases map to TRBD1. The source of this sequence is a human donor with glioblastoma. This CDR3 is CATSREGQGIYEQYF. The DNA for the CDR3 is TGTGCCACCAGCAGAGAGGGACAGGGGATCTACGAGCAGTACTTC. The full variable domain, completed using reference TRBV15 and TRBJ2-7, is DAMVIQNPRYQVTQFGKPVTLSCSQTLNHNVMYWYQQKSSQAPKLLFHYYDKDFNNEADTPDNFQSRRPNTSFCFLDIRSPGLGDTAMYLCATSREGQGIYEQYFGPGTRLTVT.